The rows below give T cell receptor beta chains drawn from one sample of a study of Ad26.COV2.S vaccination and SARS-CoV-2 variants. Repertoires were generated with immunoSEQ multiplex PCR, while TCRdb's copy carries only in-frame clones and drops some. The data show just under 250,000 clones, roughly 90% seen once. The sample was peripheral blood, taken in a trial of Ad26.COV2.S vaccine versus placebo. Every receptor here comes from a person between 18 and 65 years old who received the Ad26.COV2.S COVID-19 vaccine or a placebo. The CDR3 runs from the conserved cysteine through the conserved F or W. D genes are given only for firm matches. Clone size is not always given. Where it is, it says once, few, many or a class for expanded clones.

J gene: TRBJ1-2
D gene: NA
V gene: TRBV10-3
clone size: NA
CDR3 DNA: TGTGCCATCAGTGACGGTCCAGTCAGGGATGGCTATGGCTACACCTTC
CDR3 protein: CAISDGPVRDGYGYTF

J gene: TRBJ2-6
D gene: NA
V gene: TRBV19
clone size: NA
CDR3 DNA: TGTGCCAGTAAGGCAGACCTCTCTGGGGCCAACGTCCTGACTTTC
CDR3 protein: CASKADLSGANVLTF

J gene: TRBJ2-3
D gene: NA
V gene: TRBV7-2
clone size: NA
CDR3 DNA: TGTGCCAGCAGGACCTCCGGGAGCCCTCTGGCTACGCAGTATTTT
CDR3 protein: CASRTSGSPLATQYF

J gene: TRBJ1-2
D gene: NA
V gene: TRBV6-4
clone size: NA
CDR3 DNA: TGTGCCAGCAGTGACGGTCAGGATTCCCACTATGGCTACACCTTC
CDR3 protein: CASSDGQDSHYGYTF

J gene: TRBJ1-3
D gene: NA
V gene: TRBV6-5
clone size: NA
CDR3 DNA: TGTGCCAGCAGAGGACAGATTGGAAACACCATATATTTT
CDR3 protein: CASRGQIGNTIYF

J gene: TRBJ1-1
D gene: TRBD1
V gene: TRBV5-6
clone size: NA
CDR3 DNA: TGTGCCAGCAGCTCCACCGGGACAGGGGACACTGAAGCTTTCTTT
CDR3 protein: CASSSTGTGDTEAFF

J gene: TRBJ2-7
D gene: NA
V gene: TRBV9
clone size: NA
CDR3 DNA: TGTGCCAGCAGCGTAGGTTCTAGCGCCCACGAGCAGTACTTC
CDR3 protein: CASSVGSSAHEQYF

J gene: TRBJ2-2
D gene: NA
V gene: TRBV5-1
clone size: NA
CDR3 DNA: TGCGCCAGTGAACGGGCGCCCGGGGCAACCGGGGAGCTGTTTTTT
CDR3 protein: CASERAPGATGELFF

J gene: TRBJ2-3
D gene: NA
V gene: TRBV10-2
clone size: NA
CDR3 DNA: TGCGCCAGCAGTGGGTTTGCGAAACATAGCACAGATACGCAGTATTTT
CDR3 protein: CASSGFAKHSTDTQYF

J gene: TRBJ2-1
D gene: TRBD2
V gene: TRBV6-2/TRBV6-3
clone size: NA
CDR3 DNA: TGTGCCAGCAGTTACTCGGCGGGGACTAGCAACAATGAGCAGTTCTTC
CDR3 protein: CASSYSAGTSNNEQFF

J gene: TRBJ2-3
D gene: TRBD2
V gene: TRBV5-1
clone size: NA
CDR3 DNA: TGCGCCAGCAGCTCCCTAGCGGGGGGAGGGAAAGATACGCAGTATTTT
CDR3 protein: CASSSLAGGGKDTQYF

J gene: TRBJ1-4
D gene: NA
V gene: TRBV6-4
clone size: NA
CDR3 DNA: TGTGCCAGCAGTGACTCCTCGGATGAAAAACTGTTTTTT
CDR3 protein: CASSDSSDEKLFF

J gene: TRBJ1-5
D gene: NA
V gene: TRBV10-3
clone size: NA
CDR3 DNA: TGTGCCATCAGTGAAGCTTTTGTGCGGGATACTCAGCCCCAGCATTTT
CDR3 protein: CAISEAFVRDTQPQHF

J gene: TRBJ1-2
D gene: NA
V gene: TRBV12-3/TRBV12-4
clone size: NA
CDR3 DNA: TGTGCCAGTTCCGGGTTTCCCCTCTATGGCTACACCTTC
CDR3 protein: CASSGFPLYGYTF

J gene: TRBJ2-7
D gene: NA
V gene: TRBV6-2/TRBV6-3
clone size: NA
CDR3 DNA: TGTGCCAGCAGCCCCCATCGATCCTACGAGCAGTACTTC
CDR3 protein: CASSPHRSYEQYF

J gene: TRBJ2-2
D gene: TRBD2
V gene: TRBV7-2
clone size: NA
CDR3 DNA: TGTGCCAGCAGCTTCTTAGCGGGACTAAACACCGGGGAGCTGTTTTTT
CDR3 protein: CASSFLAGLNTGELFF

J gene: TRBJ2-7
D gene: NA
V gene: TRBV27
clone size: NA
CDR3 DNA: TGTGCCAGCAGTTACCTTCAGGGGAACTCCTACGAGCAGTACTTC
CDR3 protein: CASSYLQGNSYEQYF

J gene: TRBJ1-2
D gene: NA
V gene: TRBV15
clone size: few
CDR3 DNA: TGTGCCACCAGCCTTGACGGATCTAACTATGGCTACACCTTC
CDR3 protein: CATSLDGSNYGYTF

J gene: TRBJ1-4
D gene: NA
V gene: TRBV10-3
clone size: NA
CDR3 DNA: TGTGCCATCGGAAGCGGGGACCATGAAAAACTGTTTTTT
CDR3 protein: CAIGSGDHEKLFF

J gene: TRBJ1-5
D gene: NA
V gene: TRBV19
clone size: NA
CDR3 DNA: TGTGCCAGTAGTCCGGGGGCCTACAATCAGCCCCAGCATTTT
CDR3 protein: CASSPGAYNQPQHF

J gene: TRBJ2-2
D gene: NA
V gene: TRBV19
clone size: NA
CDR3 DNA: TGTGCCAGTAAAGGGGGGGTTAACACCGGGGAGCTGTTTTTT
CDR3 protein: CASKGGVNTGELFF

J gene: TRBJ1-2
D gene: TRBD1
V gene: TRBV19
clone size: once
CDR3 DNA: TGTGCCAGCTCCGACAGGGTCTATGGCTACACCTTC
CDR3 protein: CASSDRVYGYTF

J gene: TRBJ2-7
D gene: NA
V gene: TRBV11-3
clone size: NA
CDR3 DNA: TGTGCCAGCAGCTTAGATAGTCGCGGCGGAACCTACGAGCAGTACTTC
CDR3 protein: CASSLDSRGGTYEQYF

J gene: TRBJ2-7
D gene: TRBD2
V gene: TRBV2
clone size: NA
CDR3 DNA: TGTGCCAGCAATGCGAATAGCGGGGGCCCCTCCTACGAGCAGTACTTC
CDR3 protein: CASNANSGGPSYEQYF

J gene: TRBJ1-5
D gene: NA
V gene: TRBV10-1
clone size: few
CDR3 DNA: TGCGCCAGCAGGGGGAGCAATCAGCCCCAGCATTTT
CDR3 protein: CASRGSNQPQHF

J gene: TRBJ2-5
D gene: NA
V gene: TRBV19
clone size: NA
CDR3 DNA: TGTGCCAGTAGTATAGTGCCGAGGGGAAAAGAGACCCAGTACTTC
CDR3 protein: CASSIVPRGKETQYF

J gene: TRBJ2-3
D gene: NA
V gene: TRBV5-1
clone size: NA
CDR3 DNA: TGCGCCAGCAGCTTGGCGGGGGGCCCAATAAGCACAGATACGCAGTATTTT
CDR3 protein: CASSLAGGPISTDTQYF

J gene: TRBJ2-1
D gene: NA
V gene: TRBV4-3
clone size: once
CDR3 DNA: TGCGCCAGCAGCCAAGACCTGGGAGCCTACAATGAGCAGTTCTTC
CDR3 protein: CASSQDLGAYNEQFF

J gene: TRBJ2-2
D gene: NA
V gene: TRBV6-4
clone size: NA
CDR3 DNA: TGTGCCAGCAGGCCCCAGGGAAACACCGGGGAGCTGTTTTTT
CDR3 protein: CASRPQGNTGELFF

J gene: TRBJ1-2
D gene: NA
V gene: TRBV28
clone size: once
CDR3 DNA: TGTGCCAGCAGACCCCAAGTCCCTAACTATGGCTACACCTTC
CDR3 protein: CASRPQVPNYGYTF

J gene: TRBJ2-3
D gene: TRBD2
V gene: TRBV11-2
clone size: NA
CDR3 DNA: TGTGCCAGCAGCTTAGGTAGCGGGAGGGCCACAGATACGCAGTATTTT
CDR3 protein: CASSLGSGRATDTQYF

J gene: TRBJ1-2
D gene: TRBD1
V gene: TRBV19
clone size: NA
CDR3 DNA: TGTGCCAGTAGTCTCGGACAGGTTAATGGCTACACCTTC
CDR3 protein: CASSLGQVNGYTF

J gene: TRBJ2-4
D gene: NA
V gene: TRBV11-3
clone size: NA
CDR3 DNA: TGTGCCAGGCGCCGGGCCAAAAACATTCAGTACTTC
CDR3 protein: CARRRAKNIQYF

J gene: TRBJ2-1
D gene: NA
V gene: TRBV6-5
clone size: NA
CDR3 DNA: TGTGCCAGCAGTTACACTACAGGGCCCTCAGCGGGTAAGCAGTTCTTC
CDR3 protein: CASSYTTGPSAGKQFF

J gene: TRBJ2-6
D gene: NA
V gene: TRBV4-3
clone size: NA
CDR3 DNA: TGCGCCAGCAGCCAAGACAGGTGGTCCCCGGGGGCCAACGTCCTGACTTTC
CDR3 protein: CASSQDRWSPGANVLTF

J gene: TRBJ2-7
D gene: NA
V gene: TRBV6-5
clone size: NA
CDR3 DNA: TGTGCCAGCAGGGGGGGGCCTTGGGAGCAGTACTTC
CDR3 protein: CASRGGPWEQYF

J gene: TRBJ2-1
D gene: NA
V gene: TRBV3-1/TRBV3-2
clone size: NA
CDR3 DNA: TGTGCCAGCAGCCAAGATCGGGGCGGGGGCCATTGGAATGAGCAGTTCTTC
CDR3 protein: CASSQDRGGGHWNEQFF

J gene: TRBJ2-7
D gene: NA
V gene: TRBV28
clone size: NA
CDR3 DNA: TGTGCCAGCATTGCAATAACTAGCAGCTCCTACGAGCAGTACTTC
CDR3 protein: CASIAITSSSYEQYF

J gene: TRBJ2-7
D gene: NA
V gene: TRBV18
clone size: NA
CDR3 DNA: TGTGCCAGCTCACCACAGGGCCCAAGCTCCTACGAGCAGTACTTC
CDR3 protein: CASSPQGPSSYEQYF

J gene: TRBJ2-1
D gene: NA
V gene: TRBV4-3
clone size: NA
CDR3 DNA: TGCGCCAGCAGCTTAGCTCAGTCGAATGAGCAGTTCTTC
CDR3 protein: CASSLAQSNEQFF

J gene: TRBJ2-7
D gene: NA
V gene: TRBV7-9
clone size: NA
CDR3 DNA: TGTGCCAGCAGCCCACCCGGGGAGTCCTCCTACGAGCAGTACTTC
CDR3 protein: CASSPPGESSYEQYF

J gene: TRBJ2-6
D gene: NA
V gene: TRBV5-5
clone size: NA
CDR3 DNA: TGTGCCAGCCGGACAGCGCATTCTGGGGCCAACGTCCTGACTTTC
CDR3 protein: CASRTAHSGANVLTF

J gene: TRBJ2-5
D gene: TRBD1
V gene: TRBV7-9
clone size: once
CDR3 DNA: TGTGCCAGCAGCTCCGGGACAGGAAGGTCAGGAGAGACCCAGTACTTC
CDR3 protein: CASSSGTGRSGETQYF

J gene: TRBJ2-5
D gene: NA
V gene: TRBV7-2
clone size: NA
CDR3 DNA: TGTGCCAGCAGCTCCGGCCGGGGGACTGTAGAGACCCAGTACTTC
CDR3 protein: CASSSGRGTVETQYF

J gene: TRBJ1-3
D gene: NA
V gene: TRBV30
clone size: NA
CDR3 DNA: TGTGCCTGGAGCGTAGAGAGCTCTGGAAACACCATATATTTT
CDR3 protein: CAWSVESSGNTIYF

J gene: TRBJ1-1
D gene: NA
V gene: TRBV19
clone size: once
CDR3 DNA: TGTGCCAGTATTCTTCAGGGTAACACTGAAGCTTTCTTT
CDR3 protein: CASILQGNTEAFF

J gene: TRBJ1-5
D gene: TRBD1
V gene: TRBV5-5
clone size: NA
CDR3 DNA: TGTGCCAGCAGCTTGGGCCTAAGGGGGCGAAATCAGCCCCAGCATTTT
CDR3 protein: CASSLGLRGRNQPQHF